A single sample is the source of the 28 T cell receptor beta chains below, sequenced in a study of blood T cell repertoires in COVID-19. The table came from immunoSEQ multiplex PCR; TCRdb's copy has only in-frame clones and leaves some out. This sample has 55,000 to 85,000 clones; over 65% occur once, and the top ten carry about 0.83%. The source material was peripheral blood. These receptors all come from a woman in her 70s with acute or convalescent COVID-19.

The chain has TRBV29-1 and TRBJ2-7, with TRBD2 identical over 11 bases. Trimming took 1 base from V and 3 from J; bases not matched to a gene: 5. This CDR3 comprises 15 residues. CDR1 SQVTM and CDR2 ANQGSEA come from the germline V gene. CDR3 DNA: TGCAGCGTTGAAGGCCCGACTAGCGGGGACTACGAGCAGTACTTC. Residues: CSVEGPTSGDYEQYF.

The chain links TRBV11-2 to TRBJ2-7; D uncertain. The CDR3 consists of 12 residues. With 6 bases removed from V and 3 bases from J, the gap between germline ends came to 9 bases. CDR1 and CDR2 from the germline V gene are SGHAT and FQNNGV. DNA of the CDR3: TGTGCCAGCAGTCTGCTTAGCTACGAGCAGTACTTC. Its protein product is CASSLLSYEQYF.

This clone was recorded once. The CDR3 nucleotides are TGTGCCAGTAGTATACCGGACAGGGGGCGGTCACAAGAGACCCAGTACTTC. Protein sequence: CASSIPDRGRSQETQYF. The V call is TRBV19, the J call TRBJ2-5, with 11 bases aligning to TRBD1. The trim removed 2 bases at V and 2 bases at J, leaving 7 bases unmatched. The germline V gene has CDR1 LNHDA and CDR2 SQIVND (reference sequence). The length of the CDR3 is 17 residues. Variable domain in full (rest from reference TRBV19 and TRBJ2-5): DGGITQSPKYLFRKEGQNVTLSCEQNLNHDAMYWYRQDPGQGLRLIYYSQIVNDFQKGDIAEGYSVSREKKESFPLTVTSAQKNPTAFYLCASSIPDRGRSQETQYFGPGTRLLVL.

This clone was found once. The rearrangement joins TRBV30 to TRBJ2-5; 7 bases align to TRBD2. Germline loops: CDR1 GTSNPN, CDR2 SVGIG (reference sequence). V lost 0 bases, J lost 5 bases, and 12 bases stayed unmatched. The CDR3 sequence is 16 residues long. CDR3 coding DNA: TGTGCCTGGAGTGTAGGGATTCGGGGAGGGCGGGAGACCCAGTACTTC. It is translated as CAWSVGIRGGRETQYF.

This chain connects TRBV19 to TRBJ2-7; 8 nucleotides match TRBD1. This CDR3 has 14 amino acids. Germline CDR1 is LNHDA and CDR2 is SQIVND (reference sequence). V gave up 6 bases and J gave up 1 base; unmatched junction bases: 5. The chain's CDR3 is CASRRDRRSYEQYF. CDR3 in DNA: TGTGCCAGTAGAAGGGACAGGAGGTCCTACGAGCAGTACTTC. Looking up the rest from reference TRBV19 and TRBJ2-7 gives the full variable domain: DGGITQSPKYLFRKEGQNVTLSCEQNLNHDAMYWYRQDPGQGLRLIYYSQIVNDFQKGDIAEGYSVSREKKESFPLTVTSAQKNPTAFYLCASRRDRRSYEQYFGPGTRLTVT.

In its sample, this clone was seen a few times. The chain has TRBV10-3 and TRBJ2-7; D gene ambiguous. Per the germline V gene, CDR1 is ENHRY and CDR2 is SYGVKD. The CDR3 sequence is 15 residues long. Trimming took off 3 bases at V and 1 base at J, with 13 bases between the two ends. In DNA, the CDR3 is TGTGCCATCAGTGACGAAGCGTACTATTCCTACGAGCAGTACTTC. Protein sequence: CAISDEAYYSYEQYF.

This clone showed up just a few times. V is TRBV9 and J is TRBJ1-6; 9 nucleotides match TRBD1. There are 15 residues in the CDR3. Germline trimming cut 4 bases from V and 8 bases from J; bases unmatched to any gene: 7. Germline V gene sequence: CDR1 SGDLS, CDR2 YYNGEE. The CDR3 protein is CASSIGTGLDSPLHF. DNA for the CDR3: TGTGCCAGCAGCATTGGGACAGGGTTGGATTCACCCCTCCACTTT.

The gene calls are TRBV3-1 (or the pseudogene TRBV3-2) and TRBJ1-3; D is unclear. Trimming took off 1 base at V and 0 bases at J, with 7 bases between the two ends. The CDR3 has 15 amino acids. In germline, CDR1 is LGHDT, CDR2 YNNKEL (reference sequence). DNA of the CDR3: TGTGCCAGCAGCCAAGCGGGATTCTCTGGAAACACCATATATTTT. Translation gives CASSQAGFSGNTIYF.

The chain recombines TRBV19 with TRBJ2-7; D unresolved. The CDR3 has 15 residues. Germline V CDR1 and CDR2: LNHDA, SQIVND (reference sequence). V lost 3 bases to trimming and J lost 1 base, with 13 bases between them. The CDR3 DNA is TGTGCCAGTAGTATTGCGGCTTCCCGTTCCTACGAGCAGTACTTC. This translates into CASSIAASRSYEQYF.

This sequence joins TRBV7-2 and TRBJ2-6, with 7 bases matching TRBD1. Germline V gives CDR1 SGHTA, CDR2 FQGNSA. With V trimmed by 4 bases and J by 0 bases, 12 bases remained unmatched. This CDR3 comprises 19 residues. The CDR3, as DNA: TGTGCCAGCAGCTCACGACAGGGTTATCCCTCCTCTGGGGCCAACGTCCTGACTTTC. Its translation is CASSSRQGYPSSGANVLTF.

The chain carries TRBV28 and TRBJ2-7; 10 bases align to TRBD1. The CDR3 length is 16 residues. Per germline, CDR1 MDHEN and CDR2 SYDVKM. V shed 1 base, J shed 1 base, and the junction held 4 bases outside the gene matches. The DNA for the CDR3 is TGTGCCAGCAGTTTATCGACAGGGGGCTTATCCTACGAGCAGTACTTC. As protein: CASSLSTGGLSYEQYF. Variable domain in full (rest from reference TRBV28 and TRBJ2-7): DVKVTQSSRYLVKRTGEKVFLECVQDMDHENMFWYRQDPGLGLRLIYFSYDVKMKEKGDIPEGYSVSREKKERFSLILESASTNQTSMYLCASSLSTGGLSYEQYFGPGTRLTVT.

This chain connects TRBV7-9 to TRBJ2-1; 16 bases agree with TRBD2. The CDR3 covers 15 residues. The V and J ends lost 11 bases and 9 bases, in that order; junction bases with no gene match: 10. Germline assignment: CDR1 SEHNR and CDR2 FQNEAQ (reference sequence). The CDR3 sequence is CASTGTSGGVGEQFF. The CDR3 coding sequence is TGTGCCTCCACAGGGACTAGCGGGGGGGTTGGTGAGCAGTTCTTC.

This clone appeared a few times. The V gene is TRBV20-1, the J gene TRBJ2-7; D gene unclear. The CDR3 consists of 11 residues. Trimming left V 2 bases short and J 3 bases short, with 5 bases between. CDR1 is DFQATT, CDR2 SNEGSKA, per germline (reference sequence). CDR3 DNA sequence: TGCAGTGCTAGATCTAACTACGAGCAGTACTTC. Translated: CSARSNYEQYF.

The CDR3 region is CASSPVRVGFSSPLHF. CDR3 DNA: TGTGCCAGCTCACCAGTCAGGGTCGGGTTCAGTTCACCCCTCCACTTT. The V call is TRBV18, the J call TRBJ1-6; weak D call: TRBD1 (5 bases). Trimming removed 2 bases from V and 9 bases from J, with 17 bases in between. The CDR3 spans 16 residues. Germline values: CDR1 KGHSH, CDR2 LQKENI.

This clone was picked up a small number of times. This chain joins TRBV7-9 and TRBJ2-1, with 9 bases fitting TRBD1. V shed 5 bases, J shed 3 bases, and the junction held 8 bases outside the gene matches. The CDR3 is 16 amino acids. Germline CDR1 is SEHNR and CDR2 is FQNEAQ (reference sequence). In nucleotides, the CDR3 is TGTGCCAGCAGCCCACAGGGGGCCCTACTCTACAATGAGCAGTTCTTC. Protein product: CASSPQGALLYNEQFF.

The chain joins TRBV6-2 or TRBV6-3 to TRBJ2-7; 12 bases agree with TRBD1. V lost 2 bases, J lost 5 bases, and 7 bases stayed unmatched. Germline V lookup: CDR1 MNHEY, CDR2 SVGEGT. This CDR3 has 16 amino acids. The CDR3 bases are TGTGCCAGCAGTTACGCGCCGGGACAGGGGGCCCACGAGCAGTACTTC. Residues: CASSYAPGQGAHEQYF.

With regard to this clone: A junction end diverges from the germline sequence, so it may reflect a read error. J is TRBJ1-6 and V is TRBV5-1, with D unresolved. The CDR3 runs 14 residues. From germline, CDR1 is SGHRS and CDR2 YFSETQ. CDR3 in DNA: TGCGCCAGCAGCTTGGAGGGAGATAATTTACCCCTCCACTTT. Translation gives CASSLEGDNLPLHF.

This sequence joins TRBV21-1 and TRBJ1-2. TRBV21-1 is termed a pseudogene. This CDR3 region has 12 residues. Here the CDR3 DNA reads TGTGCCAGCAAGGGGAGGGTTCCGGGCTACACCTTC. Its translation: CASKGRVPGYTF.

This chain links TRBV27 with TRBJ1-1, with 7 bases aligning to TRBD1. V was pared by 2 bases and J by 4 bases, with 4 bases of the junction left unmatched. The CDR3 is made up of 14 amino acids. Germline V gene lookup returns CDR1 MNHEY and CDR2 SMNVEV (reference sequence). The chain's CDR3 is CASSLRDSITEAFF. CDR3 DNA sequence: TGTGCCAGCAGTTTAAGGGACAGTATCACTGAAGCTTTCTTT.

The chain recombines TRBV27 with TRBJ2-6, with TRBD1 matching over 9 bases. Losses at the gene ends were 3 bases for V and 3 bases for J; bases not matched to a gene: 6. Germline lookup yields CDR1 MNHEY and CDR2 SMNVEV (reference sequence). The CDR3 consists of 17 residues. CDR3 nucleotides: TGTGCCAGCAGTTTTCTACAGGGGGCGCTTGGGGCCAACGTCCTGACTTTC. It encodes CASSFLQGALGANVLTF. Filled out from reference TRBV27 and TRBJ2-6, the complete variable domain reads EAQVTQNPRYLITVTGKKLTVTCSQNMNHEYMSWYRQDPGLGLRQIYYSMNVEVTDKGDVPEGYKVSRKEKRNFPLILESPSPNQTSLYFCASSFLQGALGANVLTFGAGSRLTVL.

The chain recombines TRBV10-3 with TRBJ2-5, with TRBD1 as a possible D gene (6 bases). This CDR3 spans 12 amino acids. V gave up 8 bases and J gave up 3 bases, with 10 bases separating them. Germline-derived CDR1 and CDR2 are ENHRY and SYGVKD. The CDR3 region is CAIGGSEETQYF. In nucleotides, the CDR3 is TGTGCCATCGGGGGCAGCGAAGAGACCCAGTACTTC.

V is TRBV19 and J is TRBJ2-2; TRBD1 matches 8 bases. Per the germline V gene, CDR1 is LNHDA and CDR2 is SQIVND (reference sequence). CDR3 length equals 16 residues. Trimming at V came to 0 bases and at J to 4 bases, leaving 4 bases not matched to a gene. DNA for the CDR3: TGTGCCAGTAGTATAGAGGACAGGGTGACCACCGGGGAGCTGTTTTTT. It specifies CASSIEDRVTTGELFF.

This chain joins TRBV18 and TRBJ1-5, with D tentatively TRBD1 (5 bases). The CDR3 has 15 amino acids. V was clipped by 4 bases and J by 9 bases, with 19 bases between them. Germline V gene sequence: CDR1 KGHSH, CDR2 LQKENI. CDR3 sequence (DNA): TGTGCCAGCTCACGGAGTCAGGCGGTACAGGCGCCCCAGCATTTT. It is translated as CASSRSQAVQAPQHF.

The chain recombines TRBV7-2 with TRBJ1-5; 8 bases map to TRBD1. J was trimmed by 3 bases and V by 3 bases; bases with no gene match: 4. CDR3 length: 15 amino acids. Germline CDR1 SGHTA, CDR2 FQGNSA. The CDR3 reads CASSLGQAYNQPQHF. Here the CDR3 DNA reads TGTGCCAGCAGCTTGGGACAGGCTTACAATCAGCCCCAGCATTTT.

V is TRBV30 and J is TRBJ2-1; D is perhaps TRBD1 (6 bases). Germline CDR1 is GTSNPN and CDR2 is SVGIG (reference sequence). This CDR3 has 15 residues. The V end lost 4 bases, the J end lost 0 bases, and 13 bases lay between the germline ends. CDR3 residues: CAWTAGTSSYNEQFF. CDR3 bases: TGTGCCTGGACCGCCGGGACAAGCTCCTACAATGAGCAGTTCTTC.

This chain connects TRBV27 to TRBJ2-5; no definite D call. Germline V gives CDR1 MNHEY, CDR2 SMNVEV (reference sequence). V gave up 6 bases and J gave up 2 bases, with 10 bases separating them. The CDR3 extends over 13 amino acids. CDR3 loop: CASSRGTQETQYF. DNA of the CDR3: TGTGCCAGCAGCCGAGGTACACAAGAGACCCAGTACTTC.

The chain employs TRBV4-3 and TRBJ2-6, with unresolved D. This CDR3 comprises 15 residues. Germline V lookup: CDR1 LGHNA, CDR2 YSLEER. V was cut by 0 bases and J by 6 bases, with 9 bases left in between. The chain's CDR3 is CASSQDQSQANVLTF. CDR3 bases: TGCGCCAGCAGCCAAGATCAGTCGCAGGCCAACGTCCTGACTTTC.

V and J are TRBV30 and TRBJ1-6; perhaps TRBD1 as D (5 bases). Germline V gene lookup returns CDR1 GTSNPN and CDR2 SVGIG (reference sequence). V lost 4 bases, J lost 9 bases, and 16 bases lay in between. CDR3 length: 14 amino acids. DNA for the CDR3: TGTGCCTGGAACAGCTGGGGGGTAGGTTCACCCCTCCACTTT. Residues: CAWNSWGVGSPLHF.